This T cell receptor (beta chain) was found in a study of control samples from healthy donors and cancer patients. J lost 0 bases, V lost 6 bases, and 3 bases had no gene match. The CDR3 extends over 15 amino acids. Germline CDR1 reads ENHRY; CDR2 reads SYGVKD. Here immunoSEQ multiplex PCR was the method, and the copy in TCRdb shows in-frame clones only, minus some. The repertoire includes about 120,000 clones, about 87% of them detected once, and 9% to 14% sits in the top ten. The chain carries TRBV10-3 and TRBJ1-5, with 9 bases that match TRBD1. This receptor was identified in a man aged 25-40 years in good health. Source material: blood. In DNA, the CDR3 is TGTGCCATCAGAAGGACAGGGGATAGCAATCAGCCCCAGCATTTT. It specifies CAIRRTGDSNQPQHF.